There are many counts of the clone carrying this TCR beta chain. What it binds is unknown. The sample comes from a study of regulatory T cells in long-lasting Graves disease. Study-level background: Graves' cases, newly diagnosed, had used antithyroid drugs under 3 months. Study findings and constraints: Among the persistent patients, approximately 2,900 public clonotypes were shared, more than the approximately 960 shared among new patients.

Sequencing libraries for TCR beta were prepared with iRepertoire HTBI primers and Arm-PCR of CDR3 regions. MiXCR was run by TCRdb on the multiplex PCR reads, yielding one entry per CDR3 protein. Of 600,000 to 650,000 distinct CDR3 sequences listed, 15% to 20% are singletons. Documented time point: newly diagnosed GD, antithyroid drugs for less than 3 months. Extracted RNA from PBMCs served as the source of the TCR library. The CDR3 runs to 17 residues. Trimming cost V 7 bases and J 1 base; bases outside gene matches: 15. Germline V lookup: CDR1 SGHTA, CDR2 FQGNSA. These same data were also listed under a study on T cells in Graves' hyperthyroidism and ophthalmopathy.

The rearrangement uses TRBV7-2 and TRBJ2-5, with 7 bases matching TRBD2. This material consisted of peripheral blood mononuclear cells (PBMCs), taken at new diagnosis, from a patient treated with antithyroid drugs. This receptor was obtained from a woman between 25 and 40 years old with Graves disease. CDR3 in DNA: TGTGCCAGCACCTTCCCGGAGGCTGGCGGGAGCCAAGAGACCCAGTACTTC. Amino acids: CASTFPEAGGSQETQYF. Supplemented by reference TRBV7-2 and TRBJ2-5, the full variable domain reads GAGVSQSPSNKVTEKGKDVELRCDPISGHTALYWYRQSLGQGLEFLIYFQGNSAPDKSGLPSDRFSAERTGGSVSTLTIQRTQQEDSAVYLCASTFPEAGGSQETQYFGPGTRLLVL.